The 7 T cell receptor beta chains below all came from one sample that was sequenced in a study of cytomegalovirus exposure and HLA in healthy donors. PCR involved 60 Vbeta and 13 Jbeta primers. The method was immunoSEQ multiplex PCR; TCRdb's version includes in-frame clones alone and lacks a portion of them. This sample has approximately 210,000 clones, with around 79% found just once. Sequenced sample: PBMCs. Receptor source: a male donor in good health and CMV-seropositive.

The chain couples TRBV6-5 to TRBJ2-2; 7 nucleotides line up with TRBD1. The CDR3 runs to 14 residues. CDR1 is MNHEY and CDR2 is SVGAGI in the germline V gene. V lost 8 bases and J lost 0; bases outside the gene matches: 3. CDR3: CASYGTANTGELFF. The CDR3 DNA follows: TGTGCCAGCTATGGGACAGCGAACACCGGGGAGCTGTTTTTT.

The genes are TRBV15 and TRBJ2-1, with 7 bases that match TRBD2. Germline lookup yields CDR1 LNHNV and CDR2 YYDKDF (reference sequence). The CDR3 has 17 residues. V shed 1 base and J 6 bases; nucleotides not matched to a gene: 12. CDR3 nucleotide sequence: TGTGCCACCAGCAGAGTAGGGAACGGGGGGAGGGGCAATGAGCAGTTCTTC. Translation gives CATSRVGNGGRGNEQFF.

The rearrangement uses TRBV15 and TRBJ2-7; TRBD1 is a possible D gene (5 bases). V lost 0 bases to trimming and J lost 2 bases, with 17 bases between them. The length of the CDR3 is 17 residues. Germline loops: CDR1 LNHNV, CDR2 YYDKDF (reference sequence). CDR3 DNA: TGTGCCACCAGCAGAGATTCAGTGAGAACAGGAGCCTACGAGCAGTACTTC. It is translated as CATSRDSVRTGAYEQYF. The full variable domain, rest sourced from reference TRBV15 and TRBJ2-7, is DAMVIQNPRYQVTQFGKPVTLSCSQTLNHNVMYWYQQKSSQAPKLLFHYYDKDFNNEADTPDNFQSRRPNTSFCFLDIRSPGLGDTAMYLCATSRDSVRTGAYEQYFGPGTRLTVT.

The rearrangement links TRBV5-8 to TRBJ1-2; perhaps TRBD1 as D (6 bases). This CDR3 is 13 amino acids long. Trimming left V 4 bases short and J 6 bases short, with 13 bases between. Looked up from germline, CDR1 is SGHTS and CDR2 is YDEGEE. CDR3 nucleotides: TGTGCCAGCAGCGTTGACAGGACGGATGGCTACACCTTC. Translated: CASSVDRTDGYTF.

This clone was counted between two and nine times. The gene calls are TRBV7-2 and TRBJ1-1; possibly TRBD1 for D (6 bases). The germline CDR1 and CDR2 sequences are SGHTA and FQGNSA. Deletions cut 4 bases from V and 4 bases from J, with 16 bases between. There are 15 residues in the CDR3. CDR3 residues: CASSSNRGGITEAFF. The CDR3 DNA sequence: TGTGCCAGCAGCTCTAATCGGGGGGGCATCACTGAAGCTTTCTTT.

The chain employs TRBV6-5 and TRBJ2-2; perhaps TRBD1 as D (5 bases). CDR1 and CDR2 from the germline V gene are MNHEY and SVGAGI. V was shortened by 7 bases and J by 1 base, with 13 bases between the two germline ends. The CDR3 covers 15 residues. The CDR3 region is CASTRQTLNTGELFF. In DNA, the CDR3 is TGTGCCAGCACCAGACAGACACTGAACACCGGGGAGCTGTTTTTT.

This clone occurred a few times. The chain is built from TRBV4-1 and TRBJ2-1; 7 bases are shared with TRBD2. The length of the CDR3 is 14 residues. Losses at the gene ends were 3 bases for V and 8 bases for J; bases not matched to a gene: 7. The V gene's germline CDR1 is MGHRA and CDR2 YSYEKL. The CDR3 nucleotides are TGCGCCAGCAGCCATGGGGAGGGACGCGATGAGCAGTTCTTC. Protein product: CASSHGEGRDEQFF.